This TCR beta chain is from a study of regulatory T cells in long-lasting Graves disease. Arm-PCR of CDR3 regions and iRepertoire HTBI primers were used to build TCR beta libraries. TCRdb ran MiXCR on the multiplex PCR reads and lists one entry per CDR3 protein. The data show 450,000 or so distinct CDR3 sequences, under 25% seen once. Losses at the gene ends were 5 bases for V and 3 bases for J; bases not matched to a gene: 9. In germline, CDR1 is DFQATT, CDR2 SNEGSKA (reference sequence). The CDR3 covers 17 residues. As for time point: persistent/refractory GD, antithyroid drugs over 5 years with positive TRAb. PBMC-extracted RNA yielded the TCR library.

The chain couples TRBV20-1 to TRBJ2-6; 11 nucleotides align to TRBD1. This TCR derives from a female donor with Graves disease. The sequencing here drew on peripheral blood mononuclear cells (PBMCs), taken when the disease was refractory, from a patient treated with antithyroid drugs. CDR3 bases: TGCAGTGCTGCCCGGGGGACAGGGGGTATTGGGGCCAACGTCCTGACTTTC. Translating gives CSAARGTGGIGANVLTF.